A selection of T cell receptor beta chains follows, all from one sample in a study of shared clonotypes between healthy human individuals. The protocol was immunoSEQ multiplex PCR, while the TCRdb copy is restricted to in-frame clones and leaves out a portion. The table includes about 1,800,000 clones, approximately 94% detected once. Material for sequencing was naive CD8+ T cells sorted from blood. The receptor set was obtained from a man between 18 and 35 years old in good health. Each CDR3 is given with its conserved first and last residue. The order of the fields is CDR3 protein, CDR3 DNA, CDR3 length, clone size, V gene, D gene, J gene. The D gene is left open where the match is weak. Size is stated for part of the rows, as once, few or many counts, or as a class when the clone is expanded.

CDR3 protein: CASSLLAGGYEQYF; CDR3 DNA: TGTGCCAGCAGTTTACTAGCGGGGGGATACGAGCAGTACTTC; CDR3 length: 14; clone size: few; V gene: TRBV27; D gene: TRBD2; J gene: TRBJ2-7
CDR3 protein: CASRYWGAGELFF; CDR3 DNA: TGTGCCAGCCGGTACTGGGGAGCCGGGGAGCTGTTTTTT; CDR3 length: 13; clone size: NA; V gene: TRBV5-6; D gene: NA; J gene: TRBJ2-2
CDR3 protein: CASSQDPTGEFRNTIYF; CDR3 DNA: TGCGCCAGCAGCCAAGATCCAACAGGGGAGTTTAGAAACACCATATATTTT; CDR3 length: 17; clone size: NA; V gene: TRBV4-3; D gene: TRBD1; J gene: TRBJ1-3
CDR3 protein: CASSGRTSTDTQYF; CDR3 DNA: TGTGCCAGCAGCGGAAGAACTAGCACAGATACGCAGTATTTT; CDR3 length: 14; clone size: NA; V gene: TRBV9; D gene: NA; J gene: TRBJ2-3
CDR3 protein: CASSLGYSAETQYF; CDR3 DNA: TGTGCCAGCAGCCTGGGATACAGTGCAGAGACCCAGTACTTC; CDR3 length: 14; clone size: NA; V gene: TRBV7-2; D gene: NA; J gene: TRBJ2-5
CDR3 protein: CASSFGNLQETQYF; CDR3 DNA: TGTGCCAGCAGCTTTGGTAATCTCCAAGAGACCCAGTACTTC; CDR3 length: 14; clone size: NA; V gene: TRBV5-6; D gene: NA; J gene: TRBJ2-5
CDR3 protein: CASSRGLTRTEAFF; CDR3 DNA: TGTGCCAGCTCACGAGGTCTGACCCGCACTGAAGCTTTCTTT; CDR3 length: 14; clone size: many; V gene: TRBV18; D gene: NA; J gene: TRBJ1-1
CDR3 protein: CASSVEADSYNEQFF; CDR3 DNA: TGTGCCAGCAGCGTAGAAGCGGACTCCTACAATGAGCAGTTCTTC; CDR3 length: 15; clone size: NA; V gene: TRBV9; D gene: NA; J gene: TRBJ2-1
CDR3 protein: CSVEVIQVNSNQPQHF; CDR3 DNA: TGCAGCGTTGAAGTGATACAGGTTAATAGCAATCAGCCCCAGCATTTT; CDR3 length: 16; clone size: NA; V gene: TRBV29-1; D gene: NA; J gene: TRBJ1-5
CDR3 protein: CASSQGTGDLLGEQFF; CDR3 DNA: TGCGCCAGCAGCCAAGGGACAGGGGATCTCCTCGGGGAGCAGTTCTTC; CDR3 length: 16; clone size: NA; V gene: TRBV4-3; D gene: TRBD1; J gene: TRBJ2-1
CDR3 protein: CASSQEDWQPQHF; CDR3 DNA: TGTGCCAGCAGCCAAGAAGACTGGCAGCCCCAGCATTTT; CDR3 length: 13; clone size: NA; V gene: TRBV4-2; D gene: NA; J gene: TRBJ1-5
CDR3 protein: CSARAGPGAFF; CDR3 DNA: TGCAGTGCTCGGGCAGGTCCGGGAGCTTTCTTT; CDR3 length: 11; clone size: NA; V gene: TRBV20-1; D gene: NA; J gene: TRBJ1-1
CDR3 protein: CASSWTADTDTQYF; CDR3 DNA: TGCGCCAGCAGTTGGACAGCCGACACAGATACGCAGTATTTT; CDR3 length: 14; clone size: NA; V gene: TRBV4-1; D gene: NA; J gene: TRBJ2-3